The clone carrying this TCR beta chain has just a few counts. This sample is part of a study of cytomegalovirus exposure and HLA in healthy donors. Germline V gene sequence: CDR1 SGDLS, CDR2 YYNGEE. The V gene end was trimmed by 4 bases and the J gene end by 9 bases; junction bases not matched to a gene: 10. The CDR3 is made up of 15 amino acids. Assay used: immunoSEQ multiplex PCR; TCRdb lists only in-frame clones, some missing. The repertoire holds roughly 90,000 clones, with about 94% as singletons. What was sequenced was PBMCs. This TCR was sampled from a woman aged 25 to 39 in good health and CMV-seropositive. The chain recombines TRBV9 with TRBJ2-1, with 10 nucleotides matching TRBD2. Written as DNA, the CDR3 is TGTGCCAGCAGCACCGGGACTAGCGCTTCGGGTGAGCAGTTCTTC. This sequence encodes CASSTGTSASGEQFF.